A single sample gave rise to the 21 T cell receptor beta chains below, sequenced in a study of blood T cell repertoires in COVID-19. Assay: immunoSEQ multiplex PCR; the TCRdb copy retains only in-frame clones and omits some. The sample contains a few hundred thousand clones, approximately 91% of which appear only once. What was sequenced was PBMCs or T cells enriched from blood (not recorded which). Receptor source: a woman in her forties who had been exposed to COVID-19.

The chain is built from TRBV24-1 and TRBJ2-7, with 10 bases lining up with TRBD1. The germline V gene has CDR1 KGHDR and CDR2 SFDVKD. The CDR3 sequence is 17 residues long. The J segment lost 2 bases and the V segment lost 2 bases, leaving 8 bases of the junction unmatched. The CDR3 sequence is CATSDSPHGTGAYEQYF. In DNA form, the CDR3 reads TGTGCCACCAGTGATTCGCCCCACGGGACAGGGGCCTACGAGCAGTACTTC.

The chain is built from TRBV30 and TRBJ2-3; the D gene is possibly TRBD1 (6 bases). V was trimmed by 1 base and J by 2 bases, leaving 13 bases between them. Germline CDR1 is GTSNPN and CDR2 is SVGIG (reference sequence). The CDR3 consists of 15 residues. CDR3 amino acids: CAWSEQGPATDTQYF. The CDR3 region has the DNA TGTGCCTGGAGTGAACAGGGCCCCGCCACAGATACGCAGTATTTT.

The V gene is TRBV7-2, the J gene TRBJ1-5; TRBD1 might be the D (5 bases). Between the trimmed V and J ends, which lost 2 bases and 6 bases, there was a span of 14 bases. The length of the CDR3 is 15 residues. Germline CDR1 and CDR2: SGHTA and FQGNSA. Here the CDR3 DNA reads TGTGCCAGCAGCTTATTCGGGCAGGGCATTCAGCCCCAGCATTTT. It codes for CASSLFGQGIQPQHF.

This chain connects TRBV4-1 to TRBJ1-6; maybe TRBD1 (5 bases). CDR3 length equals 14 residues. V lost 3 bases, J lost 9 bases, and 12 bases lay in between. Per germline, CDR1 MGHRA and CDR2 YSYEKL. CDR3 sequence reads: CASSHTGNGSPLHF. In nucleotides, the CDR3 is TGCGCCAGCAGCCACACAGGAAACGGTTCACCCCTCCACTTT.

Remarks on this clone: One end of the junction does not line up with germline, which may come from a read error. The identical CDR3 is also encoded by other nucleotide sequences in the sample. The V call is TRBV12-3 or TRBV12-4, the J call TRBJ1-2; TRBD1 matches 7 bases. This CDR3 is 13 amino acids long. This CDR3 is CASSLDRVYGYTF. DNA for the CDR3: TGTGCCAGCAGCTTAGACAGGGTTTATGGCTACACCTTC.

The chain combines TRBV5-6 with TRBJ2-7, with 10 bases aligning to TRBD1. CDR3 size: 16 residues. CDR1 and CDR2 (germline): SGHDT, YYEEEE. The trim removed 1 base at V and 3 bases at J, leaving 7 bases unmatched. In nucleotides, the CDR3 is TGTGCCAGCAGCTTGCCCCGGGACAGGGGAAACTACGAGCAGTACTTC. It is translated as CASSLPRDRGNYEQYF. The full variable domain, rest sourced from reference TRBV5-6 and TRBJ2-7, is DAGVTQSPTHLIKTRGQQVTLRCSPKSGHDTVSWYQQALGQGPQFIFQYYEEEERQRGNFPDRFSGHQFPNYSSELNVNALLLGDSALYLCASSLPRDRGNYEQYFGPGTRLTVT.

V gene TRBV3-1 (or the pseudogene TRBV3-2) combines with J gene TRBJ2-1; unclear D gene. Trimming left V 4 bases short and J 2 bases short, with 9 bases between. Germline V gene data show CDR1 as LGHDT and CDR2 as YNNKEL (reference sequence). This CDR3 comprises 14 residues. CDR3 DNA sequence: TGTGCCAGCAGCCTCAATCTAGCCTACAATGAGCAGTTCTTC. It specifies CASSLNLAYNEQFF.

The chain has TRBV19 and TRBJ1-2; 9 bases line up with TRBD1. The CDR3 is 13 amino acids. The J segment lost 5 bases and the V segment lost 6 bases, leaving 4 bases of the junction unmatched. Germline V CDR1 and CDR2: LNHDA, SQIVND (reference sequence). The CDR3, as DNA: TGTGCCAGTAGCGACAGGGGGTTATATGGCTACACCTTC. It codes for CASSDRGLYGYTF.

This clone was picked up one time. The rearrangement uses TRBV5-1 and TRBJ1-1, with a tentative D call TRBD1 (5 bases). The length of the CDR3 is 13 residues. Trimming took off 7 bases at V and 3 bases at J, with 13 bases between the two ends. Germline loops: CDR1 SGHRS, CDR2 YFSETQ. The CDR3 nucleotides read TGCGCCAGCGCCTTTGGGGCGGACACTGAAGCTTTCTTT. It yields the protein CASAFGADTEAFF.

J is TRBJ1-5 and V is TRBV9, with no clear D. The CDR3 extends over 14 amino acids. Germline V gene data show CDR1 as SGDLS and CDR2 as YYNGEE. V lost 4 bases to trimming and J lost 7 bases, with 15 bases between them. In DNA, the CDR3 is TGTGCCAGCAGCCCCCGGGTGGGCGGGCAGCCCCAGCATTTT. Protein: CASSPRVGGQPQHF.

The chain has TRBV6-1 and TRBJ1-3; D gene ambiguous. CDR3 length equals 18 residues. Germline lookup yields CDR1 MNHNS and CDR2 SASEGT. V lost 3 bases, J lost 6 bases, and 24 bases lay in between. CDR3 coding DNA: TGTGCCAGCAGTGATTACACAATTCCGGGGAGGGTGTTAAACACCATATATTTT. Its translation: CASSDYTIPGRVLNTIYF.

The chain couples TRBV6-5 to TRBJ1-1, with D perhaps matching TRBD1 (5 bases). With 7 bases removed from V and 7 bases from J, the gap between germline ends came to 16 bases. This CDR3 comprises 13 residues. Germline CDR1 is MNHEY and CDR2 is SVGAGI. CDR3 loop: CASNGHIPGEAFF. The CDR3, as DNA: TGTGCCAGCAACGGACACATCCCGGGTGAAGCTTTCTTT.

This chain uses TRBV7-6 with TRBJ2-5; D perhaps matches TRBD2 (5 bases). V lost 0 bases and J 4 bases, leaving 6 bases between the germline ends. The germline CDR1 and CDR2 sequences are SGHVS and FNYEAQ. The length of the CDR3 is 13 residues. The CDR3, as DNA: TGTGCCAGCAGCTTAGCAGGGAGAGAGACCCAGTACTTC. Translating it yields CASSLAGRETQYF.

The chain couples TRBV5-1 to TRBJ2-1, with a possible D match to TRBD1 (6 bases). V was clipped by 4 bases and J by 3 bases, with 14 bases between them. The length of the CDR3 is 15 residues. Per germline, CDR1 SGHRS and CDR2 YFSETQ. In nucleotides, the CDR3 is TGCGCCAGCAGCCGCAACAGGGTAAACTACAATGAGCAGTTCTTC. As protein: CASSRNRVNYNEQFF.

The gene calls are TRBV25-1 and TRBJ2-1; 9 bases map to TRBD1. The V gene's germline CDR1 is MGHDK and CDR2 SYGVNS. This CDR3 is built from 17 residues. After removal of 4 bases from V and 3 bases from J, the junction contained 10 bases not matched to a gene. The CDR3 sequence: CASSATGDRGYYNEQFF. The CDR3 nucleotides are TGTGCCAGCAGTGCGACGGGCGACAGGGGGTACTACAATGAGCAGTTCTTC.

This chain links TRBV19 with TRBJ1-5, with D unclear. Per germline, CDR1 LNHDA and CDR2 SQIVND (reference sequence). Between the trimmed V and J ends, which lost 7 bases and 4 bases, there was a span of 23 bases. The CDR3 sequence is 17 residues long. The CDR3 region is CASMKRAGRDFNQPQHF. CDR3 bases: TGTGCCAGTATGAAAAGAGCAGGCCGGGATTTTAATCAGCCCCAGCATTTT.

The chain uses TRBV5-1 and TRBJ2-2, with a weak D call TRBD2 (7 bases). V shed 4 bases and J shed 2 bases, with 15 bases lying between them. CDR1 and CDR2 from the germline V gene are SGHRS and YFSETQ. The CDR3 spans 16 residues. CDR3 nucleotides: TGCGCCAGCAGCGAGGGGGACTATCGAAACACCGGGGAGCTGTTTTTT. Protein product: CASSEGDYRNTGELFF.

CDR3 region: CASSEFPSNEQFF. CDR3 in DNA: TGTGCCAGCAGTGAATTCCCCTCCAATGAGCAGTTCTTC. The rearrangement uses TRBV2 and TRBJ2-1; D gene ambiguous. The CDR3 is made up of 13 amino acids. Trimming cost V 2 bases and J 6 bases, with 8 bases left between them. Germline V gene lookup returns CDR1 SNHLY and CDR2 FYNNEI.

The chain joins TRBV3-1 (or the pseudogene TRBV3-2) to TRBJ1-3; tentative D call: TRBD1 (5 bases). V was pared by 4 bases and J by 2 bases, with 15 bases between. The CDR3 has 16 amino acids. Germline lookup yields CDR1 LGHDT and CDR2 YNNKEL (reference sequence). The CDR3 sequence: CASSPLGGATGNTIYF. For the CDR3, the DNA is TGTGCCAGCAGCCCGTTGGGCGGGGCAACTGGAAACACCATATATTTT.

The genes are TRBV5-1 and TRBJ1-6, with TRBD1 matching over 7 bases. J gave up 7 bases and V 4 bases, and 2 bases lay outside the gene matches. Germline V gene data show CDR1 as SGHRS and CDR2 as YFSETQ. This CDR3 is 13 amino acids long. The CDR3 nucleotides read TGCGCCAGCAGCCGGGGACAGAATTCACCCCTCCACTTT. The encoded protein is CASSRGQNSPLHF. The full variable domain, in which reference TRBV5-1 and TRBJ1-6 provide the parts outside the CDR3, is KAGVTQTPRYLIKTRGQQVTLSCSPISGHRSVSWYQQTPGQGLQFLFEYFSETQRNKGNFPGRFSGRQFSNSRSEMNVSTLELGDSALYLCASSRGQNSPLHFGNGTRLTVT.

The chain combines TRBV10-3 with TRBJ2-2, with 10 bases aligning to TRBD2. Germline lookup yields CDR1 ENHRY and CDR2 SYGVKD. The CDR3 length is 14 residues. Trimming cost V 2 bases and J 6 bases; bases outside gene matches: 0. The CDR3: CAISEGLAAGELFF. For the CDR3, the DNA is TGTGCCATCAGTGAGGGACTAGCGGCCGGGGAGCTGTTTTTT.